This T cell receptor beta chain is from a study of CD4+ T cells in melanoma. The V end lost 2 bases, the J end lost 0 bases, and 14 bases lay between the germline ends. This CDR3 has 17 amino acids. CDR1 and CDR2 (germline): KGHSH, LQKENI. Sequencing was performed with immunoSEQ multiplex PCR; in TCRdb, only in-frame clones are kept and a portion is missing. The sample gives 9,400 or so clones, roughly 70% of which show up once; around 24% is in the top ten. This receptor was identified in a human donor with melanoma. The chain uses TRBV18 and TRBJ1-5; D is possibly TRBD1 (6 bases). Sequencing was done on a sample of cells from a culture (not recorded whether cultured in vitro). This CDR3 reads CASSPRGQLLSNQPQHF. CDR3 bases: TGTGCCAGCTCACCAAGGGGACAACTTCTTAGCAATCAGCCCCAGCATTTT.